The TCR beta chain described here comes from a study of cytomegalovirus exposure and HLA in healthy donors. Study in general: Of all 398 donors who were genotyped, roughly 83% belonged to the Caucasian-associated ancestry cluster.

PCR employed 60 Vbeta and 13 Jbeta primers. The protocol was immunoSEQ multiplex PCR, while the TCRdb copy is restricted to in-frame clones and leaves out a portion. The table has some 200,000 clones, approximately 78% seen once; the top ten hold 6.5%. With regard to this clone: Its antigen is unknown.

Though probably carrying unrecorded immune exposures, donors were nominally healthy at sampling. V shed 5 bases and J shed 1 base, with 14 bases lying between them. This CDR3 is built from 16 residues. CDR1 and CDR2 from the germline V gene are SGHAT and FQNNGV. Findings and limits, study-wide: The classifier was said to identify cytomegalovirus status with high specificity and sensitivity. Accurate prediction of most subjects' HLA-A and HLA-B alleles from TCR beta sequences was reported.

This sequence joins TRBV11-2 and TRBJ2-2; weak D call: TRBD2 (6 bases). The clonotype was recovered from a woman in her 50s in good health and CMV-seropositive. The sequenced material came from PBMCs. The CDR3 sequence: CASSPMAGKNTGELFF. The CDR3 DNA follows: TGTGCCAGCAGCCCGATGGCGGGAAAGAACACCGGGGAGCTGTTTTTT.